What follows are 24 T cell receptor beta chains derived from one specimen sequenced in a study of regulatory T cells in long-lasting Graves disease. Time point defined: newly diagnosed GD, antithyroid drugs for less than 3 months. Following extraction of RNA from PBMCs, that RNA was used to make the TCR library. Arm-PCR of CDR3 regions and iRepertoire HTBI primers were the basis on which TCR beta libraries were built. TCRdb recomputed calls from the multiplex PCR reads with MiXCR, one row per CDR3 protein. Of a few hundred thousand distinct CDR3 sequences detected, approximately 12% appear once; the ten largest clones hold roughly a tenth. The same sample was also used in a study of T cells in Graves' hyperthyroidism and ophthalmopathy.

This material consisted of peripheral blood mononuclear cells (PBMCs), taken at new diagnosis, from a patient treated with antithyroid drugs. These receptors were collected from a man aged 25-45 years with Graves disease.

This clonotype was detected a few times. The chain couples TRBV29-1 to TRBJ1-5; a weak D match, TRBD1 (5 bases). Trimming removed 7 bases from V and 4 bases from J, with 11 bases in between. This CDR3 region has 12 residues. CDR1 SQVTM and CDR2 ANQGSEA come from the germline V gene. The CDR3 region is CSAGDGNQPQHF. The CDR3 bases are TGCAGCGCCGGGGACGGAAATCAGCCCCAGCATTTT.

This clonotype was counted many times. The chain links TRBV11-2 to TRBJ2-1, with 8 bases fitting TRBD2. The germline gives CDR1 SGHAT, CDR2 FQNNGV. The CDR3 spans 15 residues. J gave up 8 bases and V 1 base, and 7 bases lay outside the gene matches. The CDR3 spells CASSLGTSPVDEQFF. CDR3 nucleotides: TGTGCCAGCAGCTTAGGGACTAGCCCCGTCGATGAGCAGTTCTTC.

For this clonotype: The junction departs from germline at one end; a sequencing error may be responsible. The chain recombines TRBV3-1 with TRBJ2-7; TRBD2 agrees at 10 bases. Germline V gives CDR1 LGHDT, CDR2 YNNKEL (reference sequence). The CDR3 runs to 16 residues. The CDR3 DNA follows: TGTGCCAGCAGCCAAGATCTGATAGCGGGGGGCTACGAGCAGTGCTTC. As protein: CASSQDLIAGGYEQCF.

This clonotype was picked up a small number of times. Given the absence of the conserved phenylalanine or tryptophan at the CDR3 end, a read error is likely. V is TRBV5-1 and J is TRBJ2-2; the D call may be TRBD1 or TRBD2 (5 bases each). Looked up from germline, CDR1 is SGHRS and CDR2 is YFSETQ. Trimming shortened V by 4 bases and J by 2 bases, and 15 bases separated the two germline ends. The CDR3 loop spans 16 amino acids. Here the CDR3 DNA reads TGCGCCAGCAGCCCCTCCGGGACCAGAAACACCGGGGAGCTGTTTCTT. It codes for CASSPSGTRNTGELFL.

The table lists this clonotype with many counts. Here the CDR3 DNA reads TGTGCCACCAGTGATAACAGCGGGAGGGCCTACAATGAGCAGTTCTTC. As protein: CATSDNSGRAYNEQFF. The chain combines TRBV24-1 with TRBJ2-1, with 10 nucleotides matching TRBD2. The CDR3 has 16 residues. The trim removed 3 bases at V and 2 bases at J, leaving 3 bases unmatched. CDR1 and CDR2 (germline): KGHDR, SFDVKD.

This clonotype was seen repeatedly, ten times or more. The genes are TRBV10-1 and TRBJ2-1; D possibly corresponds to TRBD1 (6 bases). Germline V CDR1 and CDR2: WNHNN, SYGVQD (reference sequence). V was clipped by 7 bases and J by 5 bases, with 12 bases between them. There are 13 residues in the CDR3. Here the CDR3 reads CASTPGQNNEQFF. For the CDR3, the DNA is TGCGCCAGCACCCCGGGACAAAACAATGAGCAGTTCTTC.

This clonotype was recorded once. A much larger clone lies one base from this, so it may be a read error. V and J are TRBV7-2 and TRBJ2-7; possible D gene TRBD2, 6 bases. The CDR3 covers 15 residues. Germline CDR1 and CDR2: SGHTA and FQGNSA. The germline V and J ends were trimmed by 8 bases and 1 base, with 18 bases remaining between them. CDR3: CASGPAGTLSYEQYF. The CDR3, as DNA: TGTGCCAGCGGCCCTGCCGGGACTCTATCCTACGAGCAGTACTTC. The full variable domain, its missing parts supplied by reference TRBV7-2 and TRBJ2-7, is GAGVSQSPSNKVTEKGKDVELRCDPISGHTALYWYRQSLGQGLEFLIYFQGNSAPDKSGLPSDRFSAERTGGSVSTLTIQRTQQEDSAVYLCASGPAGTLSYEQYFGPGTRLTVT.

This clonotype came up a few times. The chain carries TRBV9 and TRBJ2-2; D is unresolved. V was clipped by 0 bases and J by 8 bases, with 2 bases between them. Germline V gene data show CDR1 as SGDLS and CDR2 as YYNGEE. There are 11 residues in the CDR3. In nucleotides, the CDR3 is TGTGCCAGCAGCGTAGAGGGGGAGCTGTTTTTT. This sequence encodes CASSVEGELFF.

This clonotype was seen ten or more times. This chain uses TRBV12-3 or TRBV12-4 with TRBJ2-3; possible D gene TRBD2, 5 bases. Trimming pared 5 bases from V and 2 bases from J, leaving 17 bases between. CDR3 length: 16 amino acids. In DNA, the CDR3 is TGTGCCAGCAGTCCCCCTAGCAAGCGTTTCACAGATACGCAGTATTTT. Its protein product is CASSPPSKRFTDTQYF.

This clonotype has a handful of counts. This chain connects TRBV5-1 to TRBJ2-3; 8 nucleotides agree with TRBD2. This CDR3 has 17 amino acids. Germline V gene lookup returns CDR1 SGHRS and CDR2 YFSETQ. The ends lost 3 bases at V and 1 base at J; junction bases unmatched: 10. The CDR3 reads CASSSLVAGSGTDTQYF. As DNA, the CDR3 is TGCGCCAGCAGCTCGCTCGTAGCGGGGTCCGGCACAGATACGCAGTATTTT.

The J gene is TRBJ1-5, the V gene TRBV5-6, with a possible D match to TRBD1 (6 bases). The CDR3 sequence is 16 residues long. The germline V gene has CDR1 SGHDT and CDR2 YYEEEE. The V and J ends lost 2 bases and 3 bases respectively, with 15 bases between them. The CDR3 loop reads CASSLQLQGNNQPQHF. In DNA, the CDR3 is TGTGCCAGCAGCTTACAATTACAGGGTAACAATCAGCCCCAGCATTTT. Using reference TRBV5-6 and TRBJ1-5 for the parts outside the CDR3, the full variable domain is DAGVTQSPTHLIKTRGQQVTLRCSPKSGHDTVSWYQQALGQGPQFIFQYYEEEERQRGNFPDRFSGHQFPNYSSELNVNALLLGDSALYLCASSLQLQGNNQPQHFGDGTRLSIL.

In this sample, this clonotype turned up a few times. V gene TRBV6-2 or TRBV6-3 combines with J gene TRBJ1-2, with TRBD1 as a possible D gene (5 bases). In germline, CDR1 is MNHEY, CDR2 SVGEGT. The CDR3 consists of 13 residues. The V gene lost 1 base and the J gene lost 6 bases, with 9 bases spanning the gap. The CDR3 nucleotides are TGTGCCAGCAGTTACTTGGGGGAAAATGGCTACACCTTC. It codes for CASSYLGENGYTF.

This clonotype has a count of ten or more. The chain has TRBV4-1 and TRBJ2-4; either TRBD1 or TRBD2 may supply D (5 bases each). Germline V lookup: CDR1 MGHRA, CDR2 YSYEKL. CDR3 length: 17 residues. Trimming removed 1 base at V and 1 base at J, with 14 bases between. Written as DNA, the CDR3 is TGCGCCAGCAGCCAAGGAATGAGGGCAGGGGCCAAAAACATTCAGTACTTC. Its translation is CASSQGMRAGAKNIQYF.

This clonotype was seen many times. V and J are TRBV2 and TRBJ2-1; a weak D match, TRBD2 (7 bases). CDR3 size: 15 residues. The V end lost 10 bases, the J end lost 8 bases, and 24 bases lay between the germline ends. Germline CDR1 SNHLY, CDR2 FYNNEI. In DNA form, the CDR3 reads TGTGCCACCAAAACCTCGGGGGGAAGGGGGGATGAGCAGTTCTTC. Protein: CATKTSGGRGDEQFF.

This clonotype was counted ten times or more. This chain uses TRBV29-1 with TRBJ1-4, with 7 bases matching TRBD1. The CDR3 totals 15 residues. The V segment lost 1 base and the J segment 8 bases; nucleotides outside the gene matches: 10. CDR1 SQVTM and CDR2 ANQGSEA come from the germline V gene. CDR3 in amino acids: CSVEGDREGDEKLFF. CDR3 nucleotides: TGCAGCGTTGAAGGTGACAGGGAGGGCGACGAAAAACTGTTTTTT.

This rearrangement joins TRBV7-2 to TRBJ2-1; D tentatively fits TRBD1 or TRBD2 (5 bases each). V lost 0 bases to trimming and J lost 4 bases, with 16 bases between them. Germline CDR1 is SGHTA and CDR2 is FQGNSA. The CDR3 spans 17 residues. The CDR3 loop reads CASSLARFRDQYNEQFF. In DNA form, the CDR3 reads TGTGCCAGCAGCTTAGCGCGATTTAGGGACCAGTACAATGAGCAGTTCTTC.

This clonotype was seen only a few times. The gene calls are TRBV5-1 and TRBJ2-2; possibly TRBD1 or TRBD2 for D (6 bases each). The CDR3 runs 17 residues. Germline lookup yields CDR1 SGHRS and CDR2 YFSETQ. The ends were cut back, 0 bases at V and 6 bases at J, with 18 bases in the middle. The CDR3 loop reads CASSLAGAPLYPGELFF. DNA of the CDR3: TGCGCCAGCAGCTTGGCGGGGGCGCCGCTGTATCCCGGGGAGCTGTTTTTT.

Ten or more counts support this clonotype. The chain combines TRBV5-1 with TRBJ1-2, with a weak D call TRBD1 (6 bases). Trimming shortened V by 2 bases and J by 9 bases, and 17 bases separated the two germline ends. CDR3 length: 14 amino acids. CDR1 and CDR2 (germline): SGHRS, YFSETQ. The CDR3: CASSFGLATGSYTF. CDR3 DNA: TGCGCCAGCAGCTTCGGTTTAGCCACAGGGAGCTACACCTTC.

This clonotype was detected a few times. The chain employs TRBV2 and TRBJ2-5, with D perhaps TRBD2 (7 bases). There are 14 residues in the CDR3. V was shortened by 8 bases and J by 5 bases, with 18 bases between the two germline ends. CDR1 SNHLY and CDR2 FYNNEI come from the germline V gene. This chain's CDR3 is CASAPRGPAETQYF. CDR3 sequence (DNA): TGTGCCAGCGCGCCGCGGGGGCCGGCCGAGACCCAGTACTTC.

At least ten counts were recorded for this clonotype. The chain uses TRBV28 and TRBJ2-1; D not certain. The CDR3 sequence is 12 residues long. CDR1 and CDR2 from the germline V gene are MDHEN and SYDVKM. V lost 4 bases and J 6 bases, leaving 7 bases between the germline ends. CDR3 sequence reads: CASSSLVNEQFF. Here the CDR3 DNA reads TGTGCCAGCAGTTCTCTAGTCAATGAGCAGTTCTTC.

The chain joins TRBV10-1 to TRBJ1-5, with D unclear. The length of the CDR3 is 13 residues. CDR1 is WNHNN, CDR2 SYGVQD, per germline (reference sequence). Trimming took 9 bases from V and 0 from J, leaving 9 bases between them. CDR3 protein: CARVRYSNQPQHF. The CDR3 bases are TGCGCCAGGGTACGATATAGCAATCAGCCCCAGCATTTT.

The gene calls are TRBV6-4 and TRBJ1-1; no definite D call. The germline CDR1 and CDR2 sequences are MRHNA and SNTAGT. Trimming pared 0 bases from V and 5 bases from J, leaving 7 bases between. This CDR3 has 13 amino acids. The CDR3 sequence: CASSDSGSTEAFF. The CDR3 DNA reads as TGTGCCAGCAGTGACTCCGGGAGTACTGAAGCTTTCTTT.

A remark on this clonotype: Just one base apart from a much larger clone, this may be a read error. The CDR3 DNA reads as TGTGCCAGCTCACCACCGGGTTGGCAGAACCCTGAAGCTTTCTTT. Its protein is CASSPPGWQNPEAFF. The chain joins TRBV6-1 to TRBJ1-1; D call uncertain. CDR3 length: 15 amino acids. Germline V CDR1 and CDR2: MNHNS, SASEGT.

This clonotype has ten or more counts. The chain uses TRBV6-1 and TRBJ2-7; 11 positions agree with TRBD2. The CDR3 totals 16 residues. Germline loops: CDR1 MNHNS, CDR2 SASEGT. V was clipped by 6 bases and J by 0 bases; unmatched bases: 7. In DNA form, the CDR3 reads TGTGCCAGCAGATCCGGGACTAGCGGTAACTCCTACGAGCAGTACTTC. Amino acid sequence: CASRSGTSGNSYEQYF.